The entry below describes one T cell receptor beta chain. This clone's antigen is unknown. No clone much larger than this one lies a single base away; base qualities are absent. The immunoSEQ Assay was the method used to sequence TCRbeta CDR3 regions. After extraction, genomic DNA underwent amplification by bias-controlled multiplex PCR, followed by high-throughput sequencing. As for the authors' bioinformatics: To quantify the absolute abundance of each unique TCRbeta CDR3 region, sequences were collapsed and filtered. T cell fraction was estimated by normalization of TCRbeta template counts to usable DNA, with usable DNA being measured through amplification of reference genes present in all nucleated cells. Repertoire TCRs were annotated as SARS-CoV-2-specific by exact matching of V gene, CDR3 amino acid sequence and J gene to a known reactive TCR set. The reference SARS-CoV-2 TCR set was obtained from MIRA and was filtered for enrichment in COVID-19-positive ImmuneCODE repertoires, whereby public or cross-reactive TCRs were removed. Using the MIRA antigens, annotated TCRs were further analysed by specific ORF or by position within an ORF. Breadth was defined as the number of annotated unique rearrangements divided by the total number of unique productive rearrangements, and depth was defined as the summed frequency of the annotated unique rearrangements. Group comparisons of TCR breadth used two-sided Wilcoxon rank-sum tests. What TCRdb holds here is the immuneACCESS table cut down to in-frame rearrangements. Part of the clones is not present; checked against another copy, under half of the missing clones reflect an unresolved V gene, and the others are unexplained. V and J calls and clone size follow that table, whereas D and trimming were derived from the DNA. Here the sample has a few hundred thousand clones; under 90% occur a single time. The ten largest clones add up to roughly 6% of the sample.

The sample's treatment or condition label is to be understood as: some 19 received Ad26.COV2.S at low or high dose, single or two shots; five or six received placebo; per-sample allocation not given. Repertoires of vaccine and placebo recipients were sequenced from samples taken on day 63 after the first injection. Between 29 July and 7 August 2020, Cohort 1b enrolled some 25 adults aged 18-55 years at one site in Boston, USA. Ad26.COV2.S was a replication-incompetent adenovirus type 26 vector expressing a prefusion-stabilized SARS-CoV-2 spike protein from the original Wuhan strain. The data were taken from a study of Ad26.COV2.S vaccination and SARS-CoV-2 variants (dated by TCRdb to about 2021). About the investigation overall: Vaccine-arm donors were drawn from COV1001, a multicentre, randomized, double-blind, placebo-controlled phase I-IIa trial of Ad26.COV2.S in healthy adults. Ad26.COV2.S was administered intramuscularly at a dose of 5x10^10 or 1x10^11 viral particles, either as one shot or as two shots given 56 days apart. TCRbeta repertoire sequencing was used to assess the specificity and breadth of SARS-CoV-2-reactive T cell receptors after Ad26.COV2.S vaccination. A total of around 32 samples were included in the TCR-sequenced set, comprising roughly 19 Ad26.COV2.S vaccine recipients, 5 placebo recipients and 8 SARS-CoV-2 convalescent individuals. Trial participants were randomized into five groups of five: low-dose or high-dose Ad26.COV2.S given once or twice, or placebo on both occasions. Throughout the experiments and outcome assessment, investigators stayed blinded to trial group allocation.

The germline V gene (reference sequence) yields SEHNR for CDR1 and FQNEAQ for CDR2. From the cysteine through the phenylalanine, the CDR3 covers 15 amino acids. The entry retains the CDR3 DNA only, 45 bases that are in frame from base 1. The trim is 5 bases for V and 2 bases for J, with a gap of 13 bases between the germline ends. Overall study results and their limits: The study was not powered to compare responses between vaccine doses or regimens. Vaccine and placebo recipients had comparable non-spike TCR breadth, which fits with the vaccine containing only spike. After vaccination, substantial breadth of spike-specific CD8+ and CD4+ T cell responses was reported. Compared with placebo recipients, Ad26.COV2.S recipients showed higher spike-specific TCR breadth (P = 0.0014). It was noted by the authors that total T cell responses may have been underestimated by the TCR breadth and depth analyses.

The receptor comes from a person between 18 and 65 years old who received the Ad26.COV2.S COVID-19 vaccine or a placebo. The V and J segments used are TRBV7-9 and TRBJ2-4; TRBD1 could be the D gene, as 5 bases match. The starting material was peripheral blood, obtained in a trial of Ad26.COV2.S vaccine versus placebo. The DNA sequence is TGTGCCAGCAGCCCCCAGGGTCTTTCCAAAAACATTCAGTACTTC. Translated, this gives CASSPQGLSKNIQYF.